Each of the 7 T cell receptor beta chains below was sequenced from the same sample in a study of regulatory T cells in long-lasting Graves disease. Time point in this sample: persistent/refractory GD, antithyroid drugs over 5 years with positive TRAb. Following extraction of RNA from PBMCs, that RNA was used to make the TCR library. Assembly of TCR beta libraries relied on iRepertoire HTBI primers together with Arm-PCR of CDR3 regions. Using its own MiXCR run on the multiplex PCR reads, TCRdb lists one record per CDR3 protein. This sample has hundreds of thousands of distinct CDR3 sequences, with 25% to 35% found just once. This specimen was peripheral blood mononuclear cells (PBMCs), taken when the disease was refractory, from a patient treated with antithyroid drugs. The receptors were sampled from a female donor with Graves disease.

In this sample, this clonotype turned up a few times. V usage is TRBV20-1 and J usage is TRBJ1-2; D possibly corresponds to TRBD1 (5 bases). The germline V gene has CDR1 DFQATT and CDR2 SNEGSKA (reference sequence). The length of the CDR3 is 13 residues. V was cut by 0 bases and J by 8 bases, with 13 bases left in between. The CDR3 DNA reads TGCAGTGCTAGAGATCGGGAGGGGCTAGGCTACACCTTC. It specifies CSARDREGLGYTF.

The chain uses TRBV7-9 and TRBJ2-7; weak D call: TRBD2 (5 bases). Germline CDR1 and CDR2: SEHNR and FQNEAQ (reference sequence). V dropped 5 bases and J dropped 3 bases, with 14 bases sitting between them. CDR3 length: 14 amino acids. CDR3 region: CASSPSRGFYEQYF. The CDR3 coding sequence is TGTGCCAGCAGCCCCTCTCGAGGGTTCTACGAGCAGTACTTC.

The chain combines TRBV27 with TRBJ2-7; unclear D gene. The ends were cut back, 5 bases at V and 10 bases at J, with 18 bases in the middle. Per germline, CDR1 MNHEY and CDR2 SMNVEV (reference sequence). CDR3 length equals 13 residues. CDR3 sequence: CASSPGDSGEQYF. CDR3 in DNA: TGTGCCAGCAGTCCGGGCGACTCCGGCGAACAGTACTTC.

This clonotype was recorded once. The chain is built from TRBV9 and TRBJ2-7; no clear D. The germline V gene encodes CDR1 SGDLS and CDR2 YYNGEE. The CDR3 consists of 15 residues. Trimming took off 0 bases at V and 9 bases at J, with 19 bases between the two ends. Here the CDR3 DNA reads TGTGCCAGCAGCGTAGATAGACAATCCTACGAGCGGCAGTACTTC. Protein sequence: CASSVDRQSYERQYF.

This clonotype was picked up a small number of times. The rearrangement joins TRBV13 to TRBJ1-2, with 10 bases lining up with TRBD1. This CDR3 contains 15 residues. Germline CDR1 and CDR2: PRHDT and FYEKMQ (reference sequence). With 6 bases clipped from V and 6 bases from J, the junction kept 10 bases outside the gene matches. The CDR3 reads CASSYRMGQGHGYTF. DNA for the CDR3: TGTGCCAGCAGTTACCGAATGGGACAGGGGCATGGCTACACCTTC.

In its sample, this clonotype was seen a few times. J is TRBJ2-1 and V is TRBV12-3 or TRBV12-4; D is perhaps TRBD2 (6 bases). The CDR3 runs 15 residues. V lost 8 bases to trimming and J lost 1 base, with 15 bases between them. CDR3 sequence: CASALLAPSYNEQFF. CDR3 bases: TGTGCCAGCGCGCTTCTAGCGCCATCCTACAATGAGCAGTTCTTC.

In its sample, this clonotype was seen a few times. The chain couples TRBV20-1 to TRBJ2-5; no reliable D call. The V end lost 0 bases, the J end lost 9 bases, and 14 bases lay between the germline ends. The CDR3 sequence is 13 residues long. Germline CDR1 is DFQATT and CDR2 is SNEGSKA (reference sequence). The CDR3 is CSAREPAAYAQYF. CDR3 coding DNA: TGCAGTGCTAGAGAGCCCGCAGCGTACGCCCAGTACTTC.